A selection of T cell receptor beta chains follows, all from one sample in a study of blood T cell repertoires in COVID-19. Only in-frame clones appear in the TCRdb table, and some are missing; sequencing was by immunoSEQ multiplex PCR. The sample carries some 200,000 clones, roughly 86% recorded once. Sequencing used PBMCs or T cells enriched from blood (not recorded which). The receptor source for this set is a young man with acute COVID-19. The conserved cysteine and the conserved F or W are not part of the CDR3 here.

len,v_gene,CDR3aa
12,TRBV6-5,ASTERPGGYEQY
14,TRBV5-4,ASSLGGDSFTDTQY
13,TRBV4-1,ASSQIGQVNQPQH
15,TRBV21-1,ASSRINSGRSWDEQF
13,TRBV5-1,ASRVGGSDTGELF
11,TRBV19,ASNYGVGTEAF
12,TRBV25-1,ASSDRLPNTEAF
16,TRBV10-3,AISESIAGLIGTDTQY
11,TRBV9,ASSSAARETQY
11,TRBV11-3,ASSLLAGGPRF
12,TRBV4-1,ASSQGEWNQPQH
14,TRBV4-1,ASSQSTGGYSYEQY
11,TRBV3-1/TRBV3-2,ASRPGVQETQY
10,TRBV30,ACRDRRHREF
14,TRBV10-3,AISESYTSGSDEQF
12,TRBV7-2,ASSDRGWGTEAF
11,TRBV28,ASSLDRGLSYT
12,TRBV27,ASIGGRGPQPQH
13,TRBV7-8,ASSDKRGAYNEQF
12,TRBV3-1/TRBV3-2,ASSHRPPGSPLH
7,TRBV20-1,SGGGDYT
17,TRBV28,ASSLDVGAPTGPTDTQY
13,TRBV4-1,ASSHRDRENTEAF
11,TRBV3-1/TRBV3-2,ASSQALDSEQF
13,TRBV29-1,SVVGGRSGANVLT
14,TRBV19,ASSIDHNRDTGELF
12,TRBV7-8,ASSPRIGVQPQH
15,TRBV3-1/TRBV3-2,ASSQELGAGEDDEQF
12,TRBV28,ASTSRQGHYGYT
11,TRBV21-1,ASGKDRAYEQY
13,TRBV30,AWNAPGHHNQPQH
13,TRBV27,ASSLGQGLGTEAF
15,TRBV6-4,ASSPKDRTIPNQPQH
11,TRBV27,ASSPIGEYEQY
12,TRBV4-1,ASSTTGADTEAF
14,TRBV7-9,ASSLGVTSEHNEQF
12,TRBV24-1,ATSEGQVVNTQY